This T cell receptor (beta chain) is from a study of naive and memory T cell subsets. Overall study findings and caveats: Especially in CD8 cells, naive repertoires contained a few larger clonotypes, possibly CD45RA-re-expressing memory cells.

From the second PCR step, alpha and beta chains were amplified apart. The CDR3 covers 16 residues. CDR1 and CDR2 from the germline V gene are DFQATT and SNEGSKA (reference sequence). Trimming removed 3 bases from V and 8 bases from J; junction bases left unmatched: 11. A few counts support this clonotype. Antigen unknown. An equimolar mix of two oligonucleotides served as the beta constant-region primer for TRBC1 and TRBC2. Ligated cDNA was amplified by four rounds of PCR with nested alpha and beta constant-region primers and SP2. TCRdb ran MiXCR on the UMI-ligation and nested PCR reads and lists one entry per CDR3 protein. The profile covers under 150,000 distinct CDR3 sequences, with 15% to 25% appearing a single time and about 0.6% taken by the ten largest.

Sequenced input: naive CD8+ T cells from blood. The chain links TRBV20-1 to TRBJ2-1, with 12 nucleotides matching TRBD2. This receptor was obtained from a human donor in good health. The DNA for the CDR3 is TGCAGTGCTAGTTCCCTAGCGGGAGGGGGATATCATGAGCAGTTCTTC. Translation: CSASSLAGGGYHEQFF.